The clone carrying this TCR beta chain was observed a few times. Its antigen is unidentified. This sample stems from a study of T cell repertoires in cytomegalovirus infection. The CDR3 is made up of 14 amino acids. The J segment lost 9 bases and the V segment lost 4 bases, leaving 11 bases of the junction unmatched. The germline V gene encodes CDR1 SGHRS and CDR2 YFSETQ. TCRdb re-analysed the reads in MiXCR, keeping a single row per CDR3 protein. This table has approximately 750,000 distinct CDR3 sequences, less than 40% appearing once. Notes on the study in general: Clonotype analysis showed dominance of the ex vivo response by HLA-C-restricted CMV-specific TCR beta clonotypes.

Sequences were obtained from PBMCs. The chain joins TRBV5-1 to TRBJ2-3, with 7 bases identical to TRBD2. The TCR was taken from a human donor in good health (CMV status not recorded). Some clones in this sample may be carry-over from other donors' samples. The CDR3 protein is CASSLAGDQATQYF. The DNA of the CDR3 is TGCGCCAGCAGCCTGGCGGGGGACCAGGCCACGCAGTATTTT.